The T cell receptor (beta chain) under discussion was sequenced for a study of blood T cell repertoires in COVID-19. Study-level information: Some COVID-19 samples were acute and others convalescent; all came from the United States, Italy and Spain. The analysed material was cDNA or gDNA that came from T cells, B-cell-depleted T cells, or PBMCs.

The CDR3 is 14 amino acids. V was pared by 0 bases and J by 1 base, with 6 bases between. The germline V gene encodes CDR1 LGHNA and CDR2 YNFKEQ. Original analysis: Reference gene primers were amplified, and this amplification served to estimate nucleated cell counts. The repertoire was sequenced with immunoSEQ multiplex PCR; TCRdb's copy has only in-frame clones and lacks some. The DNA was the basis for D and trimming; V, J and clone size are from that table. Among just over 150,000 clones listed, 75% to 90% were seen once. This TCR derives from a woman in her seventies with acute or convalescent COVID-19. The chain joins TRBV4-2 to TRBJ1-2; D remains unclear. Sequencing input: peripheral blood. DNA for the CDR3: TGTGCCAGCAGCCAAGAATTCCATAACTATGGCTACACCTTC. It codes for CASSQEFHNYGYTF.